The 17 T cell receptor beta chains presented below share a single source sample, sequenced in a study of somatic mutations in cytotoxic T cells in rheumatoid arthritis. Profiled with immunoSEQ multiplex PCR; TCRdb holds only in-frame clones, not every one. The sample has around 20,000 clones; about 81% are singletons. Source material: CD8+ T cells sorted from blood. These receptors came from an adult with rheumatoid arthritis.

The gene calls are TRBV7-6 and TRBJ1-1; 7 nucleotides line up with TRBD1. Germline CDR1 reads SGHVS; CDR2 reads FNYEAQ. V lost 5 bases, J lost 5 bases, and 8 bases stayed unmatched. The CDR3 sequence is 14 residues long. The CDR3 loop is CASSPGGGWTEAFF. CDR3 nucleotide sequence: TGTGCCAGCAGCCCAGGGGGGGGATGGACTGAAGCTTTCTTT.

The gene calls are TRBV28 and TRBJ2-3; 7 bases fit TRBD2. J lost 4 bases, V lost 1 base, and 8 bases had no gene match. There are 16 residues in the CDR3. CDR1 is MDHEN, CDR2 SYDVKM, per germline. The CDR3 region is CASSLLGGSSADTQYF. The CDR3 coding sequence is TGTGCCAGCAGTTTATTAGGCGGGAGTAGCGCAGATACGCAGTATTTT.

The chain carries TRBV4-3 and TRBJ2-2; 10 bases map to TRBD2. In germline, CDR1 is LGHNA, CDR2 YSLEER. The CDR3 totals 18 residues. V dropped 0 bases and J dropped 4; count of bases not matched to a gene: 8. CDR3 DNA sequence: TGCGCCAGCAGCCAAGACCAGCGGGAGGGCCTTACCACCGGGGAGCTGTTTTTT. This encodes CASSQDQREGLTTGELFF.

This chain's CDR3 is CASSQGLAETYEQYF. The DNA of the CDR3 is TGCGCCAGCAGCCAAGGGCTAGCGGAGACCTACGAGCAGTACTTC. The gene calls are TRBV4-1 and TRBJ2-7; 7 nucleotides align to TRBD2. The CDR3 is made up of 15 amino acids. CDR1 MGHRA and CDR2 YSYEKL come from the germline V gene. V shed 1 base and J 2 bases; nucleotides not matched to a gene: 5.

The chain combines TRBV10-3 with TRBJ1-2; D remains unclear. Per the germline V gene, CDR1 is ENHRY and CDR2 is SYGVKD. The CDR3 covers 15 residues. V was shortened by 7 bases and J by 5 bases, with 20 bases between the two germline ends. CDR3 region: CAINDDAGRRYGYTF. CDR3 sequence (DNA): TGTGCCATCAACGACGACGCCGGCAGAAGGTATGGCTACACCTTC.

J is TRBJ2-7 and V is TRBV4-1; the match to TRBD2 covers 9 bases. After removal of 8 bases from V and 6 bases from J, the junction contained 11 bases not matched to a gene. Germline values: CDR1 MGHRA, CDR2 YSYEKL. The CDR3 is 14 amino acids. This CDR3 is CASQAEAGGPEQYF. The CDR3 DNA reads as TGCGCCAGCCAAGCAGAGGCGGGGGGGCCCGAGCAGTACTTC.

This chain connects TRBV27 to TRBJ1-1; D possibly corresponds to TRBD1 (6 bases). The CDR3 loop spans 13 amino acids. V was shortened by 5 bases and J by 4 bases, with 11 bases between the two germline ends. Germline V lookup: CDR1 MNHEY, CDR2 SMNVEV (reference sequence). The CDR3 coding sequence is TGTGCCAGCAGTCAGGGGCTCGGCACTGAAGCTTTCTTT. Translating gives CASSQGLGTEAFF.

V usage is TRBV2 and J usage is TRBJ2-7; D may be TRBD2 (5 bases). The length of the CDR3 is 16 residues. V lost 3 bases, J lost 3 bases, and 18 bases lay in between. Germline V CDR1 and CDR2: SNHLY, FYNNEI. In nucleotides, the CDR3 is TGTGCCAGCAGTGACGAGATGGGCGCGGGTGGCTACGAGCAGTACTTC. Protein sequence: CASSDEMGAGGYEQYF.

The chain combines TRBV7-9 with TRBJ2-5, with a weak D call TRBD1 (6 bases). CDR1 and CDR2 (germline): SEHNR, FQNEAQ (reference sequence). V was cut by 5 bases and J by 3 bases, with 19 bases left in between. This CDR3 is built from 16 residues. The CDR3 DNA sequence: TGTGCCAGCAGCCGCAGAAGGACAGTTCAAGAAGAGACCCAGTACTTC. Encoded protein: CASSRRRTVQEETQYF.

The gene calls are TRBV4-2 and TRBJ2-6; 8 nucleotides agree with TRBD2. This CDR3 contains 17 residues. From germline, CDR1 is LGHNA and CDR2 YNFKEQ. J was trimmed by 0 bases and V by 1 base; bases with no gene match: 2. The CDR3 spells CASSQGTSSSGANVLTF. The DNA of the CDR3 is TGTGCCAGCAGCCAAGGGACTAGCAGCTCTGGGGCCAACGTCCTGACTTTC.

This clone was counted between two and nine times. The CDR3 region is CASSRGFGNEQFF. CDR3 DNA: TGTGCCAGCAGCCGGGGGTTCGGGAATGAGCAGTTCTTC. The chain joins TRBV6-5 to TRBJ2-1; weak D call: TRBD2 (6 bases). The CDR3 loop spans 13 amino acids. Germline V gene lookup returns CDR1 MNHEY and CDR2 SVGAGI. The V gene lost 6 bases and the J gene lost 7 bases, with 13 bases spanning the gap.

The rearrangement uses TRBV2 and TRBJ2-2; 8 nucleotides agree with TRBD2. The CDR3 runs 17 residues. The ends lost 5 bases at V and 1 base at J; junction bases unmatched: 9. Germline CDR1 is SNHLY and CDR2 is FYNNEI. The CDR3 sequence is CASSPGGVNMNTGELFF. CDR3 nucleotide sequence: TGTGCCAGCAGTCCGGGGGGGGTTAACATGAACACCGGGGAGCTGTTTTTT.

This chain connects TRBV2 to TRBJ2-5, with 8 nucleotides matching TRBD1. The V gene's germline CDR1 is SNHLY and CDR2 FYNNEI. The trim removed 3 bases at V and 4 bases at J, leaving 7 bases unmatched. The CDR3 covers 15 residues. Written as DNA, the CDR3 is TGTGCCAGCAGTGATCAAGGCAGGGGGCGAGAGACCCAGTACTTC. Amino acid sequence: CASSDQGRGRETQYF.

This chain uses TRBV7-2 with TRBJ2-7; 7 positions match TRBD1. The V and J ends lost 2 bases and 2 bases, in that order; junction bases with no gene match: 6. The length of the CDR3 is 15 residues. The germline V gene encodes CDR1 SGHTA and CDR2 FQGNSA. In DNA form, the CDR3 reads TGTGCCAGCAGCTTATATTTGGGACAGACCTACGAGCAGTACTTC. This sequence encodes CASSLYLGQTYEQYF.

The chain links TRBV6-5 to TRBJ1-1, with 7 bases matching TRBD1. The CDR3 consists of 15 residues. Trimming removed 0 bases from V and 3 bases from J; junction bases left unmatched: 4. CDR1 MNHEY and CDR2 SVGAGI come from the germline V gene. The CDR3 nucleotides read TGTGCCAGCAGTTACTCAGTGGACAGGCACACTGAAGCTTTCTTT. It is translated as CASSYSVDRHTEAFF.

A single count supports this clone. V and J are TRBV6-1 and TRBJ2-7, with D perhaps TRBD1 or TRBD2 (5 bases each). Trimming shortened V by 11 bases and J by 6 bases, and 23 bases separated the two germline ends. CDR1 and CDR2 from the germline V gene are MNHNS and SASEGT. The CDR3 runs to 14 residues. The CDR3 DNA reads as TGTGCCTCCTCTGCCGGGACCTCAACCCTCGAGCAGTACTTC. It specifies CASSAGTSTLEQYF.

The chain recombines TRBV21-1 with TRBJ1-2. TRBV21-1 has pseudogene status. CDR3 length: 12 amino acids. The CDR3 region has the DNA TGTGCCAGCAGTACTGTGGCCTATGGCTACACCTTC. The encoded protein is CASSTVAYGYTF.